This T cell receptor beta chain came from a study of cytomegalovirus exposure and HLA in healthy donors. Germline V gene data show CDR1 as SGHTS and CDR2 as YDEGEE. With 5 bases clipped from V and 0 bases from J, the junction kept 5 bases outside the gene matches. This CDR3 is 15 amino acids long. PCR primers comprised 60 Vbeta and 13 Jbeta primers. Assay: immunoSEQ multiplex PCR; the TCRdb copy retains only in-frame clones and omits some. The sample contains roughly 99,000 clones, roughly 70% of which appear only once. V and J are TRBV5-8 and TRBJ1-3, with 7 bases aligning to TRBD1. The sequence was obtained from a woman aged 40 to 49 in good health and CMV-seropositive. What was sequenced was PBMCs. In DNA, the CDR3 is TGTGCCAGCAGTTCCGGGACAGTCTCTGGAAACACCATATATTTT. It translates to CASSSGTVSGNTIYF.